This T cell receptor (beta chain) comes out of a study of blood T cell repertoires in COVID-19. Study-level information: COVID-19 samples, acute and convalescent, were from the United States, Italy and Spain.

Ten or more counts support this clone. The sample has other DNA sequences that encode this CDR3 too. CDR1 and CDR2 (germline): GTSNPN, SVGIG (reference sequence). J was trimmed by 4 bases and V by 6 bases; bases with no gene match: 3. The CDR3 is made up of 13 amino acids. The method was immunoSEQ multiplex PCR; TCRdb's version includes in-frame clones alone and lacks a portion of them. This repertoire shows over 95,000 clones, approximately 84% found once; its top ten account for 1.5% to 1.9%. The sequence derives from a man over 45 with acute or convalescent COVID-19. This rearrangement joins TRBV30 to TRBJ1-6; 7 bases are shared with TRBD1. Input material: peripheral blood. Here the CDR3 DNA reads TGTGCCTGCAGGGGGGAATATAATTCACCCCTCCACTTT. The encoded protein is CACRGEYNSPLHF.